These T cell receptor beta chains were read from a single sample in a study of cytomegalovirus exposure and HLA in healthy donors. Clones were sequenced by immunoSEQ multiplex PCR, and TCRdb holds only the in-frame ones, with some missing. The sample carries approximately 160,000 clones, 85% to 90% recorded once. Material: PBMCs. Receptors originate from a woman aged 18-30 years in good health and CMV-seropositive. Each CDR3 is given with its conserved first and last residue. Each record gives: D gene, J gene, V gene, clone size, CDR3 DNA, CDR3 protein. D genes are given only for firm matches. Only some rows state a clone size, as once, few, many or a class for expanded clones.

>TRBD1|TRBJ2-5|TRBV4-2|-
TGTGCCAGCAGCCAAGCATCGGGACAGGCTCAAGAGACCCAGTACTTC
CASSQASGQAQETQYF
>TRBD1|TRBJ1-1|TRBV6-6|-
TGTGCCAGCATTATACAGGGGGTGGCTGAAGCTTTCTTT
CASIIQGVAEAFF
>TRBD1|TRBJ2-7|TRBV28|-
TGTGCCAGCAGTTTATACCTAGGACAGGGCCACGAGCAGTACTTC
CASSLYLGQGHEQYF
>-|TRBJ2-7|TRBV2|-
TGTGCCAGCAGTGAAGAGACGGGCTCCTACGAGCAGTACTTC
CASSEETGSYEQYF
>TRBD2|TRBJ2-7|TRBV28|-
TGTGCCAGCAGTTTTACCCTAGCGGGCTCCTACGAGCAGTACTTC
CASSFTLAGSYEQYF
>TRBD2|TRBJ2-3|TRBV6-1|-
TGTGCCAGCGTACCTAGCGGATACACAGATACGCAGTATTTT
CASVPSGYTDTQYF
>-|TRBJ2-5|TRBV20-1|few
TGCAGTGTTAAAAGGGGCGAGACCCAGTACTTC
CSVKRGETQYF
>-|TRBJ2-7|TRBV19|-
TGTGCCAGTAGTATTACGACTAGCTCCTACGAGCAGTACTTC
CASSITTSSYEQYF
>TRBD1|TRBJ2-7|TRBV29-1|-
TGCAGCGCTAGAGTACCGGGACAGCGATACTCCTACGAGCAGTACTTC
CSARVPGQRYSYEQYF
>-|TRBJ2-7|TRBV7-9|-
TGTGCCAGCAGCTTACTACTCCCTAACGAGCAGTACTTC
CASSLLLPNEQYF
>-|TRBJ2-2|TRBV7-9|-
TGTGCCAGCAGCTACACTGCGGGCGGGTGGAACACCGGGGAGCTGTTTTTT
CASSYTAGGWNTGELFF
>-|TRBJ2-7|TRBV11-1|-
TGTGCCAGCAGCCAAGCGACAGCAATCTACGAGCAGTACTTC
CASSQATAIYEQYF
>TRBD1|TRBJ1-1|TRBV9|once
TGTGCCAGCAGCGCCGGACCGGACAGGGGGTTAACTGAAGCTTTCTTT
CASSAGPDRGLTEAFF
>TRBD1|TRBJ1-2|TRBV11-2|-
TGTGCCAGCAGCCGGGACAGGGACTATGGCTACACCTTC
CASSRDRDYGYTF
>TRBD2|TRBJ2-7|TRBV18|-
TGTGCCAGCTCTCCCGGGGTAGCGGGCCCCCACGAGCAGTACTTC
CASSPGVAGPHEQYF
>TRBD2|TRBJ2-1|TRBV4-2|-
TGTGCCAGCAGCCAAACCCCCCAGGCGGGGGTTTACAATGAGCAGTTCTTC
CASSQTPQAGVYNEQFF
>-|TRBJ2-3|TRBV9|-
TGTGCCAGCAGCTCCTGGGGTAGCGGAGATACAGATACGCAGTATTTT
CASSSWGSGDTDTQYF
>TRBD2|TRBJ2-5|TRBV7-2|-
TGTGCCAGCAGCCCACCGGGACTACGGGAGACCCAGTACTTC
CASSPPGLRETQYF
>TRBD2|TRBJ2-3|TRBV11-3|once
TGTGCCAGCAGCTCAGCCTGGACTAGCGGGGAAAGCACAGATACGCAGTATTTT
CASSSAWTSGESTDTQYF
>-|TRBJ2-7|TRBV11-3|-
TGTGCCAGCAGCCCACTAACAGGGAGAATCCTCCACGAGCAGTACTTC
CASSPLTGRILHEQYF
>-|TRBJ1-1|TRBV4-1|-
TGCGCCAGCAGCCAAAAGGAGGGGAGCACTGAAGCTTTCTTT
CASSQKEGSTEAFF
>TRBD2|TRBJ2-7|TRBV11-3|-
TGTGCCAGCAGCCCCGGACTAGCTTACGAGCAGTACTTC
CASSPGLAYEQYF
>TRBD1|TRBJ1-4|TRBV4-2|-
TGTGCCAGCAGCCACACAGGGGGCAAATCTAATGAAAAACTGTTTTTT
CASSHTGGKSNEKLFF
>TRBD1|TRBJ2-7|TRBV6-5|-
TGTGCCAGCACCAGGGGGCCCCCCTACGAGCAGTACTTC
CASTRGPPYEQYF
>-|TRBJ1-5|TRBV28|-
TGTGCCAGCAGTTCAGTAGGGGGTGGACAGCCCCAGCATTTT
CASSSVGGGQPQHF
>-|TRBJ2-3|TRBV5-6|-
TGTGCCAGCAGCTTGACGGGCGGGTCTAGCACAGATACGCAGTATTTT
CASSLTGGSSTDTQYF
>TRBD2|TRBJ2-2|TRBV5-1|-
TGCGCCAGCAGCAGATTAGCGGGAGGGCTCGCGAACACCGGGGAGCTGTTTTTT
CASSRLAGGLANTGELFF
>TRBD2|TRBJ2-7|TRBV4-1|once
TGCGCCAGCAGCCAAGCCCCCGGGACTAGTGATAGTTCCTACGAGCAGTACTTC
CASSQAPGTSDSSYEQYF
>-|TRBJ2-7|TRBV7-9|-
TGTGCCAGCAGCTTAGGACGGGAACTTACCTACGAGCAGTACTTC
CASSLGRELTYEQYF
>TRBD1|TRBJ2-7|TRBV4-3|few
TGCGCCAGCAGCCACGGACAGGGAAGGTACGAGCAGTACTTC
CASSHGQGRYEQYF
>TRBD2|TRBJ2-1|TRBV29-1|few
TGCAGCGTTGAACGCAGGGGTGTTGGGGCTAGCGGGAGGGTCTCCTACAATGAGCAGTTCTTC
CSVERRGVGASGRVSYNEQFF
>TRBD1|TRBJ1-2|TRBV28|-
TGTGCCAGCAGTGGGACAGCGAACTATGGCTACACCTTC
CASSGTANYGYTF
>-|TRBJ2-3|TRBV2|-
TGTGCCAGCAGCGAATTCGGACAGACTAGCACAGATACGCAGTATTTT
CASSEFGQTSTDTQYF
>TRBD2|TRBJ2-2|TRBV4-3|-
TGCGCCAGCAGTCTTAGTATTCCGGGACTAGCGGCGAACACCGGGGAGCTGTTTTTT
CASSLSIPGLAANTGELFF
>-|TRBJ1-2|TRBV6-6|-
TGTGCCAGCAGAAGGGGACAACAGGATTATGGCTACACCTTC
CASRRGQQDYGYTF
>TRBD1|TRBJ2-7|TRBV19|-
TGTGCCAGTAGTCCCGGGACAGGGGGCTACGAGCAGTACTTC
CASSPGTGGYEQYF
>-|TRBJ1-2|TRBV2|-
TGTGCCAGCAGTGAATCCCTCTATGGCTACACCTTC
CASSESLYGYTF
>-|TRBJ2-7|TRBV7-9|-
TGTGCCAGCAGCTCAACTTGGGAGCAGTACTTC
CASSSTWEQYF
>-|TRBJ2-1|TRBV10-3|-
TGTGCCATCAGTGAGACCCAGGGCGGGAATTCCTACAATGAGCAGTTCTTC
CAISETQGGNSYNEQFF
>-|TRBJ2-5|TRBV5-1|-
TGCGCCAGCAGCTTGGGGCCTCAGGGGATGGGAGAGACCCAGTACTTC
CASSLGPQGMGETQYF
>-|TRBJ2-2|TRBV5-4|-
TGTGCCAGCAGTTACGGGGGCACCGGGGAGCTGTTTTTT
CASSYGGTGELFF
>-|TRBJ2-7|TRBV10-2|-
TGCGCCAGCAGTGACCCAGGGGCCTACGAGCAGTACTTC
CASSDPGAYEQYF
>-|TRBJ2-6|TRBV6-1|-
TGTGCCAGCAAAGGGGTGGTTGGGGCCAACGTCCTGACTTTC
CASKGVVGANVLTF
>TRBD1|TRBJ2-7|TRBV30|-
TGTGCCTGGATTTCAGTGACAGGGGCCAACGAGCAGTACTTC
CAWISVTGANEQYF
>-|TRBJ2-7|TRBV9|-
TGTGCCAGCAGCGTAGTGGGCAGAACCTCCTACGAGCAGTACTTC
CASSVVGRTSYEQYF
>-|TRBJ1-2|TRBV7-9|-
TGTGCCAGCAGTTGGGCCCTGAAAGCTGGCTACACCTTC
CASSWALKAGYTF
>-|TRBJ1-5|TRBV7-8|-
TGTGCCAGCACCAAGGGGGATCAGCCCCAGCATTTT
CASTKGDQPQHF
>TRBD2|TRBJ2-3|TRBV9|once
TGTGCCAGCAGCTCACGAGGGAGAGGACTAGAGATGAGCACAGATACGCAGTATTTT
CASSSRGRGLEMSTDTQYF
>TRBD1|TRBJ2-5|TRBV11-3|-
TGTGCCAGCAGCTTAGGACAGGGGGAGACCCAGTACTTC
CASSLGQGETQYF
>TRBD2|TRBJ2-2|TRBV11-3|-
TGTGCCAGCAGCTTAATAGCGGGAGTAGGGACCGGGGAGCTGTTTTTT
CASSLIAGVGTGELFF
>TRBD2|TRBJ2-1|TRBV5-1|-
TGCGCCAGCAGCTTGCAGGGGCTAGCGGGAGGTCTTGAGCAGTTCTTC
CASSLQGLAGGLEQFF
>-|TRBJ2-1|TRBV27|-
TGTGCCACCGCGACAGCCCGATACAATGAGCAGTTCTTC
CATATARYNEQFF
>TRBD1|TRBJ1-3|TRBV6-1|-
TGTGCCAGCAGTGAAGTGGCTGGGACAGGGGGAAACACCATATATTTT
CASSEVAGTGGNTIYF